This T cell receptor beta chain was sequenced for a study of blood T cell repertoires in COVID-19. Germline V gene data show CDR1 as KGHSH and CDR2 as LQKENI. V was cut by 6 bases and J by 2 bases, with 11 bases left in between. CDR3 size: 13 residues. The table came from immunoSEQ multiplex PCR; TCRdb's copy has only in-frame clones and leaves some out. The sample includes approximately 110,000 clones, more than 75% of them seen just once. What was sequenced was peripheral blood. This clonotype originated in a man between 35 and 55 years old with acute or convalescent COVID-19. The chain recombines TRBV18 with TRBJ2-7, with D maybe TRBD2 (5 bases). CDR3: CASSPDLTYEQYF. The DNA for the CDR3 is TGTGCCAGCTCTCCGGACTTAACCTACGAGCAGTACTTC.